A selection of T cell receptor beta chains follows, all from one sample in a study of T cells in Graves' hyperthyroidism and ophthalmopathy. TCRdb reprocessed the multiplex PCR reads via MiXCR and lists one record per CDR3 protein. The repertoire holds approximately 620,000 distinct CDR3 sequences, with 16% as singletons. What was sequenced was blood. Source of these receptors: a woman aged 40-49 years with Graves' ophthalmopathy. CDR3s include the opening cysteine and the closing phenylalanine or tryptophan. D genes are given only for firm matches. The size of a clone is reported for some rows only, either as once, few or many, or as a class for expanded clones.

D gene	V gene	clone size	J gene	CDR3 DNA	CDR3 protein
-	TRBV7-9	-	TRBJ1-5	TGTGCCAGCAGCTTTGGTGAAGGGATGCCCCAGCATTTT	CASSFGEGMPQHF
-	TRBV11-2	many	TRBJ2-7	TGTGCCAGCAGCTCGGGACACCCAACCTACGAGCAGTACTTC	CASSSGHPTYEQYF
TRBD2	TRBV6-1	many	TRBJ2-1	TGTGCCAGCAGTGAAGGGACCTCTAGCGGGCACTCCTACAATGAGCAGTTCTTC	CASSEGTSSGHSYNEQFF
TRBD1	TRBV30	many	TRBJ1-1	TGTGCCTGGAGTGACAGGGGGACTGAAGCTTTCTTT	CAWSDRGTEAFF
-	TRBV6-1	few	TRBJ1-5	TGTGCCAGCAGTCGGGACGGGATCGGCAATCAGCCCCAGCATTTT	CASSRDGIGNQPQHF
-	TRBV6-6	few	TRBJ1-1	TGTGCCAGCAGTTACAACAAGTGGGGCACTGAAGCTTTCTTT	CASSYNKWGTEAFF
-	TRBV28	many	TRBJ2-3	TGTGCCAGCAGTATGCGGGAGACAGGGGCTACAGATACGCAGTATTTT	CASSMRETGATDTQYF
-	TRBV5-1	many	TRBJ2-5	TGCGCCAGCAGCCTCGACCCCAGTCGTCAGACCCAGTACTTC	CASSLDPSRQTQYF
TRBD1	TRBV28	-	TRBJ2-3	TGTGCCAGCAGTATGGGGACAGACAGAGATACGCAGTATTTT	CASSMGTDRDTQYF
-	TRBV18	-	TRBJ2-7	TGTGCCAGCTCACCAAATCTGCTAGAAAGCTCCTACGAGCAGTACTTC	CASSPNLLESSYEQYF
-	TRBV11-2	many	TRBJ2-7	TGTGCCAGCACCACTGGACCCGGGCTAGGAACCTACGAGCAGTACTTC	CASTTGPGLGTYEQYF
TRBD1	TRBV11-1	many	TRBJ2-7	TGTGCCAGCAGCTCGTCGGGAGGGACAGGGGCCGACGAGCAGTACTTC	CASSSSGGTGADEQYF
TRBD1	TRBV30	-	TRBJ2-3	TGTGCCTGGAGTACCGGGACAGGGACCCACCTTGGGTATTTT	CAWSTGTGTHLGYF
-	TRBV13	many	TRBJ2-5	TGTGCCAGCAGCCCGCAGCAACGGGAGACCCAGTACTTC	CASSPQQRETQYF
TRBD2	TRBV4-2	-	TRBJ2-3	TGTGCCAGCAGCCAAGAAGGCGGGGGCGGGGGGCCCCTAAGCACAGATACGCAGTATTTT	CASSQEGGGGGPLSTDTQYF
TRBD1	TRBV12-3/TRBV12-4	-	TRBJ1-4	TGTGCCAGCAGCGGGCAGGGGGGAGACGCTGAAAAACTGTTTTTT	CASSGQGGDAEKLFF
TRBD1	TRBV12-3/TRBV12-4	many	TRBJ1-1	TGTGCCAGCAGCTACGACAGGGGGAACACTGAAGCTTTCTTT	CASSYDRGNTEAFF
-	TRBV7-9	-	TRBJ2-1	TGTGCCAGCAGCCCCACGAGGGCCCCTTACAATGAGCAGTTCTTC	CASSPTRAPYNEQFF
TRBD2	TRBV20-1	many	TRBJ2-5	TGCAGTGCTAGAGATCTGATAGCGGGCAGGGAGACCCAGTACTTC	CSARDLIAGRETQYF
-	TRBV18	-	TRBJ1-3	TGTGCCAGCTCGGCCGACGTTTTCCCTGGAAACACCATATATTTT	CASSADVFPGNTIYF
-	TRBV11-2	-	TRBJ2-3	TGTGCCAGCAGCTTGTTCGGGGCAGATACGCAGTATTTT	CASSLFGADTQYF
-	TRBV10-3	many	TRBJ2-7	TGTGCCATCAGTGATGTCGTCTACGAGCAGTACTTC	CAISDVVYEQYF
-	TRBV10-3	many	TRBJ2-1	TGTGCCATCAGTGAACGAGGGAATGAGCAGTTCTTC	CAISERGNEQFF
-	TRBV9	-	TRBJ2-2	TGTGCCAGCAGCGTAGAGCCAGGAGGGTTCACCGGGGAGCTGTTTTTT	CASSVEPGGFTGELFF
TRBD1	TRBV10-3	many	TRBJ2-1	TGTGCCATCAGTCCCGGGACAGGGGGCTTGAACAATGAGCAGTTCTTC	CAISPGTGGLNNEQFF
-	TRBV20-1	many	TRBJ2-7	TGCAGTGCTAGAGATCTTGACCCAGGGACGTCATACGAGCAGTACTTC	CSARDLDPGTSYEQYF
TRBD2	TRBV12-3/TRBV12-4	few	TRBJ2-1	TGTGCCAGCAGCCGCAAACAACTGGCGGGGGGGAACAATGAGCAGTTCTTC	CASSRKQLAGGNNEQFF
-	TRBV6-5	few	TRBJ2-1	TGTGCCAGCAGTGACTCTTCCGGGGATTACAATGAGCAGTTCTTC	CASSDSSGDYNEQFF